This T cell receptor (beta chain) was identified in a study of shared clonotypes between healthy human individuals. General study findings and limits: The sole specimen, blood, was sampled, and tissue repertoires likely differ.

This CDR3 comprises 13 residues. From germline, CDR1 is PRHDT and CDR2 FYEKMQ (reference sequence). The V segment lost 6 bases and the J segment 3 bases; nucleotides outside the gene matches: 2. Profiling relied on immunoSEQ multiplex PCR, and the TCRdb table lists in-frame clones only, not all of them. The sample includes around 700,000 clones, roughly 70% seen only once; the top ten take 1.5% to 2%. Note on this clone: Its antigen is unknown.

This TCR was recovered from a woman between 25 and 40 years old in good health. This chain joins TRBV13 and TRBJ2-7; 10 bases fit TRBD1. The sequenced sample was memory CD4+ T cells sorted from blood. Noted subset: CD45RA-negative fraction. In nucleotides, the CDR3 is TGTGCCAGCAGACGGACAGGGGGCTACGAGCAGTACTTC. This codes for CASRRTGGYEQYF.